This TCR beta chain was sequenced for a study of blood T cell repertoires in COVID-19. Only in-frame clones appear in the TCRdb table, and some are missing; sequencing was by immunoSEQ multiplex PCR. The table records approximately 250,000 clones, roughly 86% of them present only once. This CDR3 spans 15 amino acids. The V end was cut by 0 bases, the J end by 2 bases, with 8 bases between. Germline CDR1 reads LNHNV; CDR2 reads YYDKDF (reference sequence). The TCR was taken from a woman aged 55-75 years who had recovered from COVID-19. The sample taken for sequencing was peripheral blood. The chain is built from TRBV15 and TRBJ1-5, with no clear D. The CDR3 DNA is TGTGCCACCAGCAGAGACAGGAATCGCAATCAGCCCCAGCATTTT. Its translation is CATSRDRNRNQPQHF.